A selection of T cell receptor beta chains follows, all from one sample in a study of blood T cell repertoires in COVID-19. Produced via immunoSEQ multiplex PCR; TCRdb's table is partial and in-frame only. The data contain 75,000 to 100,000 clones, approximately 81% of them seen just once; the ten biggest clones take up approximately 11%. Sequenced material: peripheral blood. The source of these receptors is a woman over 75 with acute or convalescent COVID-19. CDR3s include the opening cysteine and the closing phenylalanine or tryptophan. The D gene is left open where the match is weak. For some rows the clone size is stated as once, few or many, or as a class when expanded; others skip it.

j_gene	abundance	len	d_gene	v_gene	CDR3aa	CDR3nt
TRBJ2-5	once	17	TRBD2	TRBV28	CASSGVSGGPARETQYF	TGTGCCAGCAGTGGAGTTAGCGGGGGGCCTGCTCGGGAGACCCAGTACTTC
TRBJ2-3	.	16	TRBD1	TRBV5-1	CASSLEGQGTTDTQYF	TGCGCCAGCAGCTTGGAAGGACAGGGCACCACAGATACGCAGTATTTT
TRBJ1-4	.	15	.	TRBV6-5	CASSIQGSENEKLFF	TGTGCCAGCAGCATACAGGGCTCCGAAAATGAAAAACTGTTTTTT
TRBJ1-1	.	17	TRBD1	TRBV5-8	CASSSETGGILNTEAFF	TGTGCCAGCAGCTCGGAGACAGGGGGCATCTTGAACACTGAAGCTTTCTTT
TRBJ2-1	.	14	TRBD1	TRBV2	CAQQGQDVYNEQFF	TGTGCCCAACAGGGACAGGACGTCTACAATGAGCAGTTCTTC
TRBJ1-1	.	14	.	TRBV9	CASSVAGASTEAFF	TGTGCCAGCAGCGTAGCAGGGGCTAGCACTGAAGCTTTCTTT
TRBJ2-3	.	18	.	TRBV9	CASSVLTGVGGGTDPQYF	TGTGCCAGCAGCGTACTAACGGGGGTCGGTGGGGGGACAGACCCGCAGTATTTT
TRBJ1-1	.	12	.	TRBV6-2/TRBV6-3	CASSYFRLGAFF	TGTGCCAGCAGTTACTTTCGACTTGGAGCTTTCTTT
TRBJ2-2	.	14	.	TRBV5-1	CASSVVSRAGELFF	TGCGCCAGCAGCGTCGTCTCGCGGGCCGGGGAGCTGTTTTTT
TRBJ2-3	.	15	TRBD2	TRBV29-1	CSVEGPSGVVDTQYF	TGCAGCGTTGAGGGCCCTAGCGGGGTGGTAGATACGCAGTATTTT
TRBJ1-2	.	14	TRBD1	TRBV27	CASSHSPWDRGGTF	TGTGCCAGCAGCCATAGCCCGTGGGACAGGGGTGGGACCTTC
TRBJ1-3	.	16	TRBD1	TRBV4-2	CASSQEAGQAGNTIYF	TGTGCCAGCAGCCAAGAGGCGGGACAGGCGGGAAACACCATATATTTT
TRBJ2-3	.	14	.	TRBV24-1	CATSDFGLPDTQYF	TGTGCCACCAGTGATTTTGGCCTCCCAGATACGCAGTATTTT
TRBJ1-6	few	13	.	TRBV2	CASIEEYNSPLHF	TGTGCCAGCATCGAGGAGTATAATTCACCCCTCCACTTT
TRBJ1-1	.	13	TRBD1	TRBV15	CATCTGGITEAFF	TGTGCCACCTGTACAGGGGGTATCACTGAAGCTTTCTTT
TRBJ1-2	.	15	TRBD1	TRBV19	CASRGTGTGSRGYTF	TGTGCCAGTAGGGGAACCGGGACAGGGAGCCGTGGCTACACCTTC
TRBJ2-7	.	16	TRBD2	TRBV5-6	CASSPLLAGTSYEQYF	TGTGCCAGCAGCCCCCTACTAGCGGGTACCTCCTACGAGCAGTACTTC
TRBJ1-4	.	12	.	TRBV18	CASSPWGEKLFF	TGTGCCAGCTCACCGTGGGGCGAAAAACTGTTTTTT
TRBJ2-1	.	13	.	TRBV5-1	CASSLYPGNEQFF	TGCGCCAGCAGCTTGTATCCGGGGAATGAGCAGTTCTTC
TRBJ1-1	once	14	TRBD1	TRBV6-5	CATRGQAMNTEAFF	TGTGCCACCCGTGGACAGGCGATGAACACTGAAGCTTTCTTT
TRBJ1-3	.	21	TRBD1	TRBV4-1	CASSQDMGRNRGTSSGNTIYF	TGCGCCAGCAGCCAAGATATGGGGCGAAACAGGGGCACGAGCTCTGGAAACACCATATATTTT
TRBJ1-4	.	17	TRBD1	TRBV28	CASSPTGKSATNEKLFF	TGTGCCAGCAGTCCGACAGGGAAGTCTGCAACTAATGAAAAACTGTTTTTT
TRBJ1-6	.	16	.	TRBV5-5	CSSSFSWTVYNSPLHF	TGTTCCAGCAGCTTTTCTTGGACAGTCTATAATTCACCCCTCCACTTT
TRBJ1-2	.	16	TRBD1	TRBV5-5	CASSSTDRASNHGYTF	TGTGCCAGCAGCTCTACGGACAGGGCGAGTAATCATGGCTACACCTTC
TRBJ1-1	.	14	.	TRBV5-1	CASSSGDRNTEAFF	TGCGCCAGCAGCTCCGGTGACAGAAACACTGAAGCTTTCTTT
TRBJ2-3	.	14	TRBD2	TRBV6-5	CASLWSGGGDTQYF	TGTGCCAGCTTATGGAGCGGGGGGGGAGATACGCAGTATTTT
TRBJ1-5	.	14	.	TRBV2	CASTLKGLNQPQHF	TGTGCCAGCACCCTGAAGGGGCTCAATCAGCCCCAGCATTTT
TRBJ2-5	.	17	TRBD1	TRBV11-2	CASSLNAGTGAQETQYF	TGTGCCAGCAGCTTAAATGCCGGGACAGGGGCCCAAGAGACCCAGTACTTC
TRBJ1-2	.	13	.	TRBV28	CASSPGGNYGYTF	TGTGCCAGCAGTCCTGGAGGGAACTATGGCTACACCTTC
TRBJ2-2	.	14	.	TRBV5-8	CASSLWGRTGELFF	TGTGCCAGCAGCTTGTGGGGCCGAACCGGGGAGCTGTTTTTT
TRBJ1-6	.	18	TRBD1	TRBV7-2	CASSLNRQGKADNSPLHF	TGTGCCAGCAGCTTAAATCGACAGGGAAAAGCCGATAATTCACCCCTCCACTTT
TRBJ2-5	.	15	TRBD2	TRBV5-1	CASSLGTSGAETQYF	TGCGCCAGCAGCTTGGGGACTAGCGGGGCGGAGACCCAGTACTTC
TRBJ1-5	few	19	.	TRBV4-3	CASSQVEMSSGRSNQPQHF	TGCGCCAGCAGCCAAGTGGAGATGTCTTCAGGGAGGAGCAATCAGCCCCAGCATTTT
TRBJ2-1	.	17	TRBD1	TRBV11-3	CASSLDQGTVSYNEQFF	TGTGCCAGCAGCTTAGATCAAGGGACAGTTTCCTACAATGAGCAGTTCTTC
TRBJ1-1	.	15	.	TRBV6-6	CASSTRQHLNTEAFF	TGTGCCAGCAGTACCAGACAGCATTTGAACACTGAAGCTTTCTTT
TRBJ1-2	.	15	TRBD1	TRBV27	CASSFRQGATDGYTF	TGTGCCAGCAGTTTTCGGCAGGGGGCTACTGATGGCTACACCTTC
TRBJ2-1	.	13	TRBD1	TRBV3-1/TRBV3-2	CASSQRGLNEQFF	TGTGCCAGCAGCCAAAGGGGGCTGAATGAGCAGTTCTTC
TRBJ1-2	.	16	.	TRBV7-8	CASSLEDSGRGYGYTF	TGTGCCAGCAGCTTAGAGGACAGCGGTAGAGGGTATGGCTACACCTTC
TRBJ1-1	few	14	.	TRBV6-6	CASSYGQLGTEAFF	TGTGCCAGCAGTTACGGACAGTTGGGCACTGAAGCTTTCTTT
TRBJ2-3	.	16	TRBD2	TRBV20-1	CSASTQAGGLDDTQYF	TGCAGTGCTAGTACCCAAGCGGGGGGGTTGGACGATACGCAGTATTTT
TRBJ1-1	.	15	TRBD1	TRBV7-9	CATHGQVGSGTEAFF	TGTGCCACTCACGGACAGGTCGGGTCTGGGACTGAAGCTTTCTTT
TRBJ1-4	.	17	TRBD1	TRBV28	CASSDPFRGLANEKLFF	TGTGCCAGCAGTGACCCCTTCAGGGGGCTAGCTAATGAAAAACTGTTTTTT
TRBJ1-5	.	16	.	TRBV3-1/TRBV3-2	CASSPSDSHSNQPQHF	TGTGCCAGCAGCCCTTCGGACAGTCATAGCAATCAGCCCCAGCATTTT
TRBJ2-3	few	15	TRBD2	TRBV5-1	CASSPGTSRTDTQYF	TGCGCCAGCAGCCCCGGGACTAGCCGCACAGATACGCAGTATTTT
TRBJ1-6	few	17	.	TRBV20-1	CSASERRPSSYNSPLHF	TGCAGTGCTAGTGAACGGAGGCCGAGCTCCTATAATTCACCCCTCCACTTT
TRBJ2-5	.	15	TRBD2	TRBV7-9	CASNVAGGSRETQYF	TGTGCCAGCAATGTAGCGGGGGGAAGCAGAGAGACCCAGTACTTC
TRBJ2-7	.	14	.	TRBV6-5	CASSYLQGINEQYF	TGTGCCAGCAGTTACTTACAGGGTATCAACGAGCAGTACTTC
TRBJ1-1	.	14	.	TRBV28	CASTLTQGRTEAFF	TGTGCCAGCACTTTAACGCAGGGGAGAACTGAAGCTTTCTTT
TRBJ1-4	few	14	.	TRBV7-9	CASSLSGTGEKLFF	TGTGCCAGCAGCTTATCAGGAACCGGTGAAAAACTGTTTTTT
TRBJ2-1	.	16	.	TRBV28	CASRPAGTQGTDEQFF	TGTGCCAGCAGGCCCGCCGGGACTCAAGGAACGGATGAGCAGTTCTTC
TRBJ2-3	.	15	TRBD2	TRBV5-5	CASREWEGHTDTQYF	TGTGCCAGCAGAGAATGGGAGGGCCACACAGATACGCAGTATTTT
TRBJ1-1	.	14	.	TRBV5-1	CASSLNRGTGEAFF	TGCGCCAGCAGCTTGAATCGGGGGACGGGAGAAGCTTTCTTT
TRBJ2-3	.	16	TRBD2	TRBV11-2	CASSSQAGGLTDTQYF	TGTGCCAGCAGCTCCCAAGCGGGGGGGCTCACAGATACGCAGTATTTT
TRBJ1-3	once	15	TRBD1	TRBV7-2	CASSFSDRAGNTIYF	TGTGCCAGCAGCTTCTCAGACAGGGCTGGAAACACCATATATTTT
TRBJ2-1	.	14	.	TRBV27	CASRAGNSYNEQFF	TGTGCCAGCAGGGCGGGTAACTCCTACAATGAGCAGTTCTTC